This is a list of T cell receptor beta chains from one sample in a study of shared clonotypes between healthy human individuals. Sequenced by immunoSEQ multiplex PCR; TCRdb stores in-frame clones only, minus some. The sample records about 2.1 million clones, roughly 91% being singletons. The specimen was naive CD8+ T cells from PBMCs. These TCRs come from a man younger than 35 in good health. Some clones in this sample may be carry-over from other donors' samples. CDR3s include the opening cysteine and the closing phenylalanine or tryptophan. A D gene is named only where the DNA matches it firmly. The listing skips clone size in some rows; elsewhere it reads once, few, many or a size class.

CASSPDVDGQFF,TGTGCCAGCAGCCCAGACGTGGATGGGCAGTTCTTC,.,.,TRBJ2-1,TRBV11-2
CASSSPLGQGTSGRGEQYF,TGTGCCAGCAGCTCGCCCCTAGGACAGGGGACTAGCGGGAGGGGCGAGCAGTACTTC,once,TRBD2,TRBJ2-7,TRBV7-9
CASSSFTGDHTDTQYF,TGTGCCAGCAGCTCCTTCACAGGGGACCACACAGATACGCAGTATTTT,.,TRBD1,TRBJ2-3,TRBV7-9
CASSLAVATSTDTQYF,TGTGCCAGCAGCTTGGCGGTCGCCACTAGCACAGATACGCAGTATTTT,.,.,TRBJ2-3,TRBV5-4
CAWSANREYVPLHF,TGTGCCTGGAGCGCAAACAGGGAATACGTTCCCCTCCACTTT,.,.,TRBJ1-6,TRBV30
CASIWGPEAFF,TGTGCCAGCATCTGGGGCCCTGAAGCTTTCTTT,.,.,TRBJ1-1,TRBV7-9
CASSDRYTEAFF,TGTGCCAGCTCGGACAGGTACACTGAAGCTTTCTTT,once,TRBD1,TRBJ1-1,TRBV7-9
CASSPPGQFYEQYF,TGTGCCAGCTCACCACCGGGACAGTTTTACGAGCAGTACTTC,.,TRBD1,TRBJ2-7,TRBV18
CASSSLASGPYYNEQFF,TGTGCCAGCAGCTCCCTGGCTAGCGGGCCATACTACAATGAGCAGTTCTTC,.,TRBD2,TRBJ2-1,TRBV7-8
CASSPIVVYEGEPYEQYF,TGTGCCAGCAGCCCAATCGTCGTTTACGAGGGGGAGCCTTACGAGCAGTACTTC,.,.,TRBJ2-7,TRBV7-9
CASSPGQVDYGYTF,TGTGCCAGCAGCCCAGGGCAGGTTGACTATGGCTACACCTTC,.,.,TRBJ1-2,TRBV7-9
CATSRDDRGGYEQYF,TGTGCCACCAGCAGAGATGACAGGGGTGGCTACGAGCAGTACTTC,.,TRBD1,TRBJ2-7,TRBV15
CASSPDPQGTNEQFF,TGCGCCAGCAGCCCCGACCCCCAGGGGACGAATGAGCAGTTCTTC,.,.,TRBJ2-1,TRBV4-3
CASSLFASGPRAEAFF,TGTGCCAGCAGCTTATTTGCCTCGGGGCCCCGCGCTGAAGCTTTCTTT,.,.,TRBJ1-1,TRBV11-2
CASSLSGAPVAQPQHF,TGTGCCAGCAGTTTATCGGGGGCACCGGTAGCCCAGCCCCAGCATTTT,once,.,TRBJ1-5,TRBV27
CASSFGPDNEQFF,TGTGCCAGCAGTTTCGGGCCGGACAATGAGCAGTTCTTC,.,.,TRBJ2-1,TRBV27
CASPGRGPYYEQYF,TGTGCCAGCCCCGGCAGGGGGCCATACTACGAGCAGTACTTC,.,TRBD1,TRBJ2-7,TRBV6-1
CASSEWVGGQGEAFF,TGTGCCAGCAGTGAATGGGTTGGGGGACAAGGCGAAGCTTTCTTT,few,.,TRBJ1-1,TRBV2
CASSSSGRADTQYF,TGTGCCAGCAGCTCCAGCGGGAGGGCAGATACGCAGTATTTT,.,TRBD2,TRBJ2-3,TRBV7-2
CASGPGFSNYGYTF,TGTGCCAGTGGTCCAGGGTTTTCTAACTATGGCTACACCTTC,once,.,TRBJ1-2,TRBV27
CASTSGHFSTDTQYF,TGTGCCAGCACTTCCGGGCACTTTAGCACAGATACGCAGTATTTT,.,.,TRBJ2-3,TRBV28
CASSSLVSGSASDTQYF,TGTGCCAGCAGCTCCCTGGTCAGCGGGAGTGCCTCAGATACGCAGTATTTT,.,TRBD2,TRBJ2-3,TRBV5-4
CASSTTNPYEQYF,TGTGCCAGCAGCACGACTAACCCCTACGAGCAGTACTTC,.,.,TRBJ2-7,TRBV6-6
CASSLRTGGSYYGYTF,TGTGCCAGCAGCCTACGGACAGGGGGCAGTTACTATGGCTACACCTTC,.,TRBD1,TRBJ1-2,TRBV7-9
CASSLTPFGSQETQYF,TGTGCCAGCAGTTTAACGCCCTTTGGCTCCCAGGAGACCCAGTACTTC,.,.,TRBJ2-5,TRBV7-9
CASSDGDPSYEQYF,TGTGCCAGCAGTGATGGGGACCCCAGCTACGAGCAGTACTTC,.,.,TRBJ2-7,TRBV2
CASGRDREITEQFF,TGTGCCAGCGGAAGGGACAGGGAGATTACTGAGCAGTTCTTC,.,TRBD1,TRBJ2-1,TRBV28
CASSVVPRGSADTQYF,TGTGCCAGCAGCGTAGTTCCCAGGGGGTCGGCAGATACGCAGTATTTT,.,TRBD1,TRBJ2-3,TRBV9
CASSQGAASTDTQYF,TGCGCCAGCAGCCAAGGGGCGGCGAGCACAGATACGCAGTATTTT,.,.,TRBJ2-3,TRBV4-1